One sample yielded the 20 T cell receptor beta chains listed below, sequenced in a study of radiation and T cells in renal cell carcinoma. Treatment noted: 15 Gy SBRT to primary tumor, nephrectomy 4 weeks later. TCRdb's copy holds only in-frame clones and misses some; the assay was immunoSEQ multiplex PCR. The sample shows 15,000 to 20,000 clones, around 50% of them seen only once. The specimen comprised tumor tissue, sampled from a patient whose treatment included radiotherapy and nephrectomy. The receptors stem from a man in his fifties or sixties with renal cell carcinoma.

The sample holds a few counts of this clone. This chain connects TRBV4-2 to TRBJ2-7, with D possibly matching TRBD1 (5 bases). The CDR3 consists of 14 residues. Trimming removed 5 bases at V and 6 bases at J, with 17 bases between. Germline loops: CDR1 LGHNA, CDR2 YNFKEQ. CDR3 residues: CASSYETGSVEQYF. The CDR3 DNA is TGTGCCAGCAGCTACGAAACAGGCTCCGTCGAGCAGTACTTC.

The chain joins TRBV2 to TRBJ2-1; 12 bases agree with TRBD1. The CDR3 spans 15 residues. Germline V gene data show CDR1 as SNHLY and CDR2 as FYNNEI. V lost 5 bases, J lost 8 bases, and 7 bases stayed unmatched. The CDR3 DNA follows: TGTGCCAGCAGTCGAGGGACAGGGGGCTCGGATGAGCAGTTCTTC. This encodes CASSRGTGGSDEQFF.

This chain uses TRBV5-1 with TRBJ2-3; D unclear. Trimming took 5 bases from V and 0 from J, leaving 7 bases between them. CDR3 length: 13 residues. Germline CDR1 is SGHRS and CDR2 is YFSETQ. CDR3 in amino acids: CASRPSSTDTQYF. CDR3 in DNA: TGCGCCAGCAGACCCTCTAGCACAGATACGCAGTATTTT.

Concerning this clone: The identical CDR3 is also encoded by other nucleotide sequences in the sample. The rearrangement uses TRBV2 and TRBJ2-5; the D call may be TRBD1 or TRBD2 (6 bases each). The V end was cut by 6 bases, the J end by 5 bases, with 7 bases between. The CDR3 contains 11 residues. Germline assignment: CDR1 SNHLY and CDR2 FYNNEI. CDR3 sequence: CASRGGETQYF. CDR3 in DNA: TGTGCCAGCAGAGGGGGGGAGACCCAGTACTTC.

There are a few counts of this clone. The rearrangement links TRBV4-1 to TRBJ1-1; 7 bases align to TRBD1. V gave up 2 bases and J gave up 1 base; unmatched junction bases: 7. The CDR3 contains 16 residues. Germline V gene lookup returns CDR1 MGHRA and CDR2 YSYEKL. DNA for the CDR3: TGCGCCAGCAGCCAATTTGACAGGGTTGAGAACACTGAAGCTTTCTTT. Residues: CASSQFDRVENTEAFF.

The chain carries TRBV18 and TRBJ2-2; 11 nucleotides line up with TRBD1. Germline V gives CDR1 KGHSH, CDR2 LQKENI. After removal of 3 bases from V and 4 bases from J, the junction contained 10 bases not matched to a gene. The CDR3 length is 18 residues. The CDR3 sequence: CASSPRLPGQGVTGELFF. As DNA, the CDR3 is TGTGCCAGCTCACCGCGATTGCCGGGACAGGGGGTCACCGGGGAGCTGTTTTTT. Supplemented by reference TRBV18 and TRBJ2-2, the full variable domain reads NAGVMQNPRHLVRRRGQEARLRCSPMKGHSHVYWYRQLPEEGLKFMVYLQKENIIDESGMPKERFSAEFPKEGPSILRIQQVVRGDSAAYFCASSPRLPGQGVTGELFFGEGSRLTVL.

The V and J genes are TRBV19 and TRBJ1-4, with D possibly being TRBD1 (6 bases). V lost 4 bases and J lost 6, with 12 bases in between. Germline V gene data show CDR1 as LNHDA and CDR2 as SQIVND (reference sequence). The CDR3 is 14 amino acids. The CDR3 DNA sequence: TGTGCCAGTAGTAGGGGGCGAGAAGATGAAAAACTGTTTTTT. Translating it yields CASSRGREDEKLFF.

The rearrangement links TRBV4-1 to TRBJ2-3, with TRBD2 identical over 12 bases. CDR3 size: 20 residues. The germline V gene has CDR1 MGHRA and CDR2 YSYEKL. V shed 0 bases and J 3 bases; nucleotides not matched to a gene: 13. Here the CDR3 reads CASSQDRRLAGGRGTDTQYF. In nucleotides, the CDR3 is TGCGCCAGCAGCCAAGATCGACGGCTAGCGGGGGGGCGAGGTACAGATACGCAGTATTTT.

The chain carries TRBV5-1 and TRBJ1-4; no clear D gene. Germline CDR1 and CDR2: SGHRS and YFSETQ. V gave up 0 bases and J gave up 2 bases, with 8 bases separating them. The CDR3 consists of 15 residues. As DNA, the CDR3 is TGCGCCAGCAGCTTGGAACCTACTACTAATGAAAAACTGTTTTTT. Translated: CASSLEPTTNEKLFF.

The genes are TRBV30 and TRBJ2-3; 14 positions match TRBD2. J was trimmed by 5 bases and V by 0 bases; bases with no gene match: 4. In germline, CDR1 is GTSNPN, CDR2 SVGIG (reference sequence). The CDR3 spans 16 residues. CDR3 DNA: TGTGCCTGGAGTGTAGGACTAGCGGGAGGAGGAGATACGCAGTATTTT. Protein product: CAWSVGLAGGGDTQYF.

Here the CDR3 reads CASSSDRVGGELFF. In DNA form, the CDR3 reads TGCGCCAGCAGCTCCGACAGGGTGGGCGGGGAGCTGTTTTTT. The chain has TRBV5-1 and TRBJ2-2; 7 bases are a match to TRBD1. CDR3 length: 14 residues. V was pared by 3 bases and J by 7 bases, with 6 bases of the junction left unmatched. Germline CDR1 and CDR2: SGHRS and YFSETQ.

This clone is judged medium-sized. The gene calls are TRBV27 and TRBJ1-6, with D unresolved. CDR1 and CDR2 from the germline V gene are MNHEY and SMNVEV (reference sequence). V was cut by 10 bases and J by 10 bases, with 17 bases left in between. The CDR3 extends over 13 amino acids. The CDR3 region has the DNA TGTGCCACCGCTTGGGGATTTAACTCACCCCTCCACTTT. Its translation is CATAWGFNSPLHF.

The CDR3 DNA is TGTGCCTGGAGTGTACTAGGGGCAAGCTACACCTTC. It codes for CAWSVLGASYTF. This rearrangement joins TRBV30 to TRBJ1-2; a weak D match, TRBD1 (5 bases). From germline, CDR1 is GTSNPN and CDR2 SVGIG (reference sequence). There are 12 residues in the CDR3. V lost 0 bases and J 9 bases, leaving 11 bases between the germline ends. The entire variable domain, with the rest obtained from reference TRBV30 and TRBJ1-2, is as follows: SQTIHQWPATLVQPVGSPLSLECTVEGTSNPNLYWYRQAAGRGLQLLFYSVGIGQISSEVPQNLSASRPQDRQFILSSKKLLLSDSGFYLCAWSVLGASYTFGSGTRLTVV.

This clone was counted a single time. This rearrangement joins TRBV30 to TRBJ2-7; D possibly uses TRBD1 or TRBD2 (5 bases each). CDR1 and CDR2 from the germline V gene are GTSNPN and SVGIG (reference sequence). V lost 8 bases to trimming and J lost 4 bases, with 15 bases between them. The CDR3 length is 12 residues. The DNA for the CDR3 is TGTGCCGCCATTCTCGGGACGTACGAGCAGTACTTC. Protein sequence: CAAILGTYEQYF.

This clone was recorded a few times. The chain has TRBV29-1 and TRBJ2-7; D possibly corresponds to TRBD1 (9 bases). V dropped 4 bases and J dropped 3 bases, with 19 bases sitting between them. Germline V gene sequence: CDR1 SQVTM, CDR2 ANQGSEA. The CDR3 is made up of 15 amino acids. The CDR3 DNA reads TGCAGCGTTGCCGCGGGGGGACAGGGACTCTACGAGCAGTACTTC. The encoded protein is CSVAAGGQGLYEQYF.

There are a few counts of this clone. In DNA, the CDR3 is TGTGCCAGCAGTTACGAGGGGATGCAGCCCCAGCATTTT. Its protein is CASSYEGMQPQHF. This sequence joins TRBV6-6 and TRBJ1-5; D may be TRBD1 (5 bases). The CDR3 consists of 13 residues. Trimming left V 2 bases short and J 7 bases short, with 9 bases between. Germline CDR1 is MNHNY and CDR2 is SVGAGI (reference sequence).

This clone was seen more than once but under ten times. This sequence joins TRBV27 and TRBJ1-1, with D unclear. Between the trimmed V and J ends, which lost 6 bases and 2 bases, there was a span of 13 bases. The germline V gene encodes CDR1 MNHEY and CDR2 SMNVEV (reference sequence). This CDR3 spans 14 amino acids. The CDR3 reads CASRTRNRNTEAFF. In DNA, the CDR3 is TGTGCCAGCAGGACCAGGAACCGTAACACTGAAGCTTTCTTT.

The chain has TRBV5-1 and TRBJ2-3; 9 nucleotides match TRBD2. The V segment lost 3 bases and the J segment 2 bases; nucleotides outside the gene matches: 7. The CDR3 length is 16 residues. CDR1 is SGHRS and CDR2 is YFSETQ in the germline V gene. CDR3 bases: TGCGCCAGCAGCTATATTGGGACTAGCCCCACAGATACGCAGTATTTT. It is translated as CASSYIGTSPTDTQYF.

The genes are TRBV5-4 and TRBJ1-1; TRBD1 matches at 9 bases. CDR1 is SGHNT, CDR2 YYREEE, per germline (reference sequence). The junction had 8 bases not matched to a gene; V was cut back by 4 bases and J by 4 bases. CDR3 length equals 15 residues. CDR3 sequence (DNA): TGTGCCAGCAGCGTCAGGGACAGGGTAGGCACTGAAGCTTTCTTT. Translated: CASSVRDRVGTEAFF.

This rearrangement joins TRBV9 to TRBJ2-2; 8 positions match TRBD2. Germline CDR1 reads SGDLS; CDR2 reads YYNGEE. The V and J ends lost 0 bases and 5 bases, in that order; junction bases with no gene match: 3. This CDR3 is 15 amino acids long. Here the CDR3 reads CASSVGSGETGELFF. The CDR3 coding sequence is TGTGCCAGCAGCGTAGGTAGCGGGGAAACCGGGGAGCTGTTTTTT.